Included here is one TCR beta chain sequence, with context. V was pared by 1 base and J by 3 bases, with 4 bases of the junction left unmatched. CDR1 and CDR2 (germline): SGHRS, YFSETQ. CDR3 length: 15 amino acids. This record comes from a study of blood T cell repertoires in COVID-19. Overall study context: Spain, Italy and the United States supplied samples that represented acute and convalescent COVID-19. From T cells, B-cell-depleted T cells, or PBMCs came the material, which was cDNA or gDNA.

Original handling: Amplified reference gene primers provided the basis for estimating nucleated cell counts. Method: immunoSEQ multiplex PCR; TCRdb's copy keeps in-frame clones and lacks some. V and J calls plus clone size are reproduced from that table; the DNA served to infer D and trimming. The profile shows more than 65,000 clones, around 76% of them singletons. The TCR comes from an elderly woman with active or convalescent COVID-19. The V and J genes are TRBV5-1 and TRBJ2-1, with TRBD1 matching 7 bases. Source material: peripheral blood. The CDR3 DNA reads as TGCGCCAGCAGCTTGCAACAGGGGAGCTACAATGAGCAGTTCTTC. Protein product: CASSLQQGSYNEQFF.